These 4 T cell receptor beta chains share one sample of origin, sequenced in a study of blood T cell repertoires in COVID-19. Here immunoSEQ multiplex PCR was the method, and the copy in TCRdb shows in-frame clones only, minus some. The sample lists around 110,000 clones; around 80% were seen once. The specimen was peripheral blood. The receptors shown here come from a man older than 75 with COVID-19, enrolled during active disease.

A few counts support this clone. This chain connects TRBV5-1 to TRBJ1-4, with TRBD1 matching 9 bases. The CDR3 length is 17 residues. Germline lookup yields CDR1 SGHRS and CDR2 YFSETQ. V trimming: 3 bases; J trimming: 7 bases; junction bases outside the gene matches: 13. Written as DNA, the CDR3 is TGCGCCAGCAGCTCTGGGCTCACGACAGGGGGGAGTGAAAAACTGTTTTTT. It codes for CASSSGLTTGGSEKLFF.

This chain connects TRBV19 to TRBJ2-7, with 7 bases that match TRBD1. After removal of 4 bases from V and 4 bases from J, the junction contained 10 bases not matched to a gene. The CDR3 is 15 residues long. The germline gives CDR1 LNHDA, CDR2 SQIVND (reference sequence). The CDR3 bases are TGTGCCAGTAGTAGCTTTGAGACAGGGCTGTACGAGCAGTACTTC. It codes for CASSSFETGLYEQYF. The full variable domain, with the rest looked up from reference TRBV19 and TRBJ2-7, is DGGITQSPKYLFRKEGQNVTLSCEQNLNHDAMYWYRQDPGQGLRLIYYSQIVNDFQKGDIAEGYSVSREKKESFPLTVTSAQKNPTAFYLCASSSFETGLYEQYFGPGTRLTVT.

This chain uses TRBV5-6 with TRBJ2-7; D possibly corresponds to TRBD1 (7 bases). Germline CDR1 and CDR2: SGHDT and YYEEEE. Trimming removed 4 bases from V and 4 bases from J, with 15 bases in between. This CDR3 has 14 residues. This CDR3 reads CASSAGTELYEQYF. CDR3 coding DNA: TGTGCCAGCAGCGCGGGGACAGAGCTTTACGAGCAGTACTTC. Drawing the rest from reference TRBV5-6 and TRBJ2-7, the complete variable domain is DAGVTQSPTHLIKTRGQQVTLRCSPKSGHDTVSWYQQALGQGPQFIFQYYEEEERQRGNFPDRFSGHQFPNYSSELNVNALLLGDSALYLCASSAGTELYEQYFGPGTRLTVT.

This clone occurred once. The chain recombines TRBV7-9 with TRBJ1-4, with 9 bases aligning to TRBD1. The CDR3 length is 15 residues. The V segment lost 5 bases and the J segment 7 bases; nucleotides outside the gene matches: 8. The germline V gene encodes CDR1 SEHNR and CDR2 FQNEAQ (reference sequence). Here the CDR3 reads CASSKPGQGREKLFF. The CDR3, as DNA: TGTGCCAGCAGCAAACCGGGACAGGGACGTGAAAAACTGTTTTTT.